This TCR beta chain came from a study of T cells in Graves' hyperthyroidism and ophthalmopathy. As for the study in general: At the time of initial diagnosis and before any treatment, peripheral blood was collected. Study-level findings and limits: The model foresaw ophthalmopathy a median roughly 6 months prior to onset.

This clonotype was seen ten or more times. The antigen is unknown. RNA transcripts served as the template for amplifying TCR beta CDR3 regions. A first-round RT-PCR of the TCR CDR3 used the HTBI primer set. TCRdb processed the multiplex PCR reads anew with MiXCR; each CDR3 protein has one entry. This table holds 400,000 to 550,000 distinct CDR3 sequences, approximately 24% found once. The V end was cut by 1 base, the J end by 9 bases, with 12 bases between. In germline, CDR1 is SEHNR, CDR2 FQNEAQ (reference sequence). This CDR3 has 13 amino acids. The chain employs TRBV7-9 and TRBJ1-1; D is unclear. The material sequenced was blood. This TCR derives from a woman under 40 with Graves' ophthalmopathy. The CDR3 here is CASSLGALQKAFF. DNA of the CDR3: TGTGCCAGCAGCTTAGGGGCTCTGCAGAAAGCTTTCTTT.